One sample yielded the 3 T cell receptor beta chains listed below, sequenced in a study of T-cell memory formation after mild COVID-19. From the 5' RACE reads, TCRdb called clonotypes with MiXCR, one entry per CDR3 protein. The sample yields approximately 260,000 distinct CDR3 sequences, about 15% seen once. Sequenced sample: PBMCs or a T cell subset sorted from them (not recorded which). These receptors all stem from a man aged 18 to 29 who had mild COVID-19 (a few samples of this study predate the infection). Cell type and time point are not known.

This clonotype was recorded a few times. V is TRBV7-2 and J is TRBJ2-3, with a tentative D call TRBD1 (6 bases). Per germline, CDR1 SGHTA and CDR2 FQGNSA. The V end was cut by 6 bases, the J end by 3 bases, with 16 bases between. The CDR3 sequence is 15 residues long. CDR3 in amino acids: CASSSNYRVTDTQYF. CDR3 coding DNA: TGTGCCAGCAGTTCAAATTACAGGGTGACAGATACGCAGTATTTT.

This clonotype was recorded a few times. V and J are TRBV7-2 and TRBJ2-2, with 8 bases lining up with TRBD1. The CDR3 is 15 amino acids. V lost 5 bases to trimming and J lost 1 base; unmatched junction nucleotides: 3. Germline V CDR1 and CDR2: SGHTA, FQGNSA. Here the CDR3 reads CASSQQGVNTGELFF. CDR3 bases: TGTGCCAGCAGCCAACAGGGGGTGAACACCGGGGAGCTGTTTTTT.

The chain has TRBV7-9 and TRBJ1-1; 7 nucleotides line up with TRBD1. Unmatched junction bases numbered 15, after V lost 8 bases and J lost 3 bases. Germline CDR1 reads SEHNR; CDR2 reads FQNEAQ (reference sequence). CDR3 length equals 16 residues. Here the CDR3 reads CASVVGTTTGDTEAFF. CDR3 in DNA: TGTGCCAGCGTGGTGGGGACCACTACAGGGGACACTGAAGCTTTCTTT.